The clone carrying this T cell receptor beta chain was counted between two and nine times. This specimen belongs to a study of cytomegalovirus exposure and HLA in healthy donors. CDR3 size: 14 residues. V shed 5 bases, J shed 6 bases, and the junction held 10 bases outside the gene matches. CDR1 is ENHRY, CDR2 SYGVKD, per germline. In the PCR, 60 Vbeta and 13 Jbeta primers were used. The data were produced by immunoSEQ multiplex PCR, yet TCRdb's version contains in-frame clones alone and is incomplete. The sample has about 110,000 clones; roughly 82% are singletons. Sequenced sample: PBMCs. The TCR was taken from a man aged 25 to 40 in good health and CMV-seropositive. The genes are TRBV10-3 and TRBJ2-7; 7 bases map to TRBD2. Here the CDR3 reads CAISPGTTYSEQYF. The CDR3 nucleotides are TGTGCCATCAGTCCCGGGACTACCTACTCCGAGCAGTACTTC.